This is a list of T cell receptor beta chains from one sample in a study of blood T cell repertoires in COVID-19. The assay was immunoSEQ multiplex PCR, and TCRdb's table has in-frame clones only and misses some. This sample has around 47,000 clones, with about four fifths found just once. The sequenced sample consisted of peripheral blood. These receptors were taken from an older man with active COVID-19. Both conserved end residues are part of each CDR3. The D gene is left open where the match is weak. Part of the rows lack a size; the others show once, few, many or a class for expanded clones.

V	D	size	J	CDR3	DNA
TRBV9	.	.	TRBJ1-2	CASSVAARDYGYTF	TGTGCCAGCAGCGTAGCTGCCCGGGACTATGGCTACACCTTC
TRBV13	TRBD1	.	TRBJ2-7	CASSTRDRVGEQYF	TGTGCCAGCAGCACTCGGGACAGGGTGGGCGAGCAGTACTTC
TRBV28	.	.	TRBJ2-3	CASSLGGSTDTQYF	TGTGCCAGCAGTTTAGGAGGGAGCACAGATACGCAGTATTTT
TRBV6-9	TRBD1	once	TRBJ2-5	CASRRQGRESMKETQYF	TGTGCCAGCAGACGACAGGGGCGCGAGTCGATGAAAGAGACCCAGTACTTC
TRBV6-6	TRBD2	.	TRBJ2-5	CASSQTSGGGETQYF	TGTGCCAGCAGTCAGACTAGCGGGGGCGGAGAGACCCAGTACTTC
TRBV6-4	.	few	TRBJ2-3	CASSDRETDTQYF	TGTGCCAGCAGTGACCGGGAAACAGATACGCAGTATTTT
TRBV6-6	.	.	TRBJ1-1	CASSPPKRQWMNTEAFF	TGTGCCAGCAGTCCACCGAAGAGACAGTGGATGAACACTGAAGCTTTCTTT
TRBV13	TRBD2	.	TRBJ2-7	CASSLRGAAGEQYF	TGTGCCAGCAGCTTGCGGGGGGCGGCGGGCGAGCAGTACTTC
TRBV2	.	.	TRBJ1-1	CASNIREDTEAFF	TGTGCCAGCAACATCAGGGAGGACACTGAAGCTTTCTTT
TRBV7-9	.	.	TRBJ2-3	CASSLAYRASSKGTQYF	TGTGCCAGCAGCTTAGCCTACAGGGCCTCTAGTAAAGGTACGCAGTATTTT
TRBV7-8	.	.	TRBJ2-7	CASSLAPGEQYF	TGTGCCAGCAGCTTAGCCCCGGGAGAGCAGTACTTC
TRBV24-1	TRBD1	.	TRBJ1-2	CATSDSSLPQGLKPPYGYTF	TGTGCCACCAGTGATTCCTCCCTACCACAGGGGCTCAAACCCCCTTATGGCTACACCTTC
TRBV9	TRBD1	.	TRBJ1-5	CASSVAGGPQHF	TGTGCCAGCAGCGTCGCAGGGGGGCCCCAGCATTTT
TRBV7-2	TRBD1	.	TRBJ1-6	CASSPDRGGRSPLHF	TGTGCCAGCAGCCCGGACAGGGGGGGGCGTTCACCCCTCCACTTT
TRBV2	.	few	TRBJ1-2	CASKQGGGNGYTF	TGTGCCAGCAAACAGGGTGGGGGTAATGGCTACACCTTC
TRBV27	.	once	TRBJ2-1	CASSPGRVAEQFF	TGTGCCAGCAGTCCCGGCAGGGTGGCCGAGCAGTTCTTC
TRBV20-1	.	.	TRBJ1-2	CSVREDWTF	TGCAGTGTCAGAGAAGACTGGACCTTC
TRBV7-2	TRBD1	.	TRBJ1-4	CASSLAPSSQGAGDEKLFF	TGTGCCAGCAGCTTAGCGCCTAGCTCCCAGGGGGCAGGGGATGAAAAACTGTTTTTT
TRBV13	.	.	TRBJ1-5	CASSFRGRPQHF	TGTGCCAGCAGCTTTCGAGGGAGGCCCCAGCATTTT
TRBV7-3	TRBD2	.	TRBJ2-1	CASSFTAGGLWEQFF	TGTGCCAGCAGCTTTACAGCGGGGGGGCTCTGGGAGCAGTTCTTC
TRBV28	TRBD1	.	TRBJ1-5	CASSDRTGGASNQPQHF	TGTGCCAGCAGTGACAGGACAGGGGGCGCGAGCAATCAGCCCCAGCATTTT
TRBV3-1/TRBV3-2	TRBD1	.	TRBJ1-1	CASSQDWRGQWRNTEAFF	TGTGCCAGCAGCCAAGATTGGAGGGGGCAATGGAGGAACACTGAAGCTTTCTTT
TRBV7-9	.	.	TRBJ2-1	CASSPRPRGNPNEQFF	TGTGCCAGCAGCCCCCGGCCCCGGGGGAACCCCAATGAGCAGTTCTTC
TRBV3-1/TRBV3-2	TRBD1	.	TRBJ1-2	CASSQDLTGGANGYTF	TGTGCCAGCAGCCAAGATCTAACAGGGGGCGCGAATGGCTACACCTTC
TRBV18	.	.	TRBJ1-1	CASSPAGGEAFF	TGTGCCAGCTCACCCGCCGGGGGTGAAGCTTTCTTT
TRBV10-3	TRBD1	.	TRBJ1-3	CATTKGASGNTIYF	TGTGCCACCACCAAGGGGGCCTCTGGAAACACCATATATTTT
TRBV30	.	.	TRBJ1-2	CAWSPPARYYGYTF	TGTGCCTGGAGTCCCCCCGCTAGGTACTATGGCTACACCTTC
TRBV30	.	few	TRBJ1-5	CAWSVGDQPQHF	TGTGCCTGGAGTGTTGGAGATCAGCCCCAGCATTTT
TRBV9	.	once	TRBJ1-4	CASSVDSGRGEKLFF	TGTGCCAGCAGCGTAGATTCCGGGAGAGGTGAAAAACTGTTTTTT
TRBV19	.	.	TRBJ1-5	CASSMSHNSNQPQHF	TGTGCCAGTAGTATGTCACATAATAGCAATCAGCCCCAGCATTTT
TRBV18	TRBD1	once	TRBJ2-5	CASSSLPGQGSRETQYF	TGTGCCAGCTCATCGCTTCCGGGACAGGGCAGTCGAGAGACCCAGTACTTC
TRBV6-5	TRBD1	.	TRBJ1-2	CASSRTGVGYGYTF	TGTGCCAGCAGCCGTACAGGGGTAGGCTATGGCTACACCTTC
TRBV5-6	TRBD2	.	TRBJ2-7	CASSPTGGGEQYF	TGTGCCAGCAGCCCCACGGGGGGTGGGGAGCAGTACTTC
TRBV18	.	.	TRBJ1-1	CASSGGYTEAFF	TGTGCCAGCTCAGGAGGGTACACTGAAGCTTTCTTT
TRBV24-1	TRBD1	once	TRBJ2-5	CATAPTGDTTGETQYF	TGTGCCACCGCGCCGACAGGGGACACGACTGGGGAGACCCAGTACTTC
TRBV12-5	.	.	TRBJ2-5	CASGFEAQYF	TGTGCTAGTGGTTTTGAGGCCCAGTACTTC
TRBV29-1	.	.	TRBJ1-2	CSVEDGLTNYGYTF	TGCAGCGTTGAAGATGGGCTAACTAACTATGGCTACACCTTC
TRBV27	.	.	TRBJ2-7	CASRPGQGSLTSGTYEQYF	TGTGCCAGCAGGCCAGGACAGGGATCGCTGACTAGCGGAACCTACGAGCAGTACTTC
TRBV19	TRBD1	.	TRBJ1-5	CASSQTGRSQPQHF	TGTGCCAGTAGTCAGACAGGGCGTAGTCAGCCCCAGCATTTT
TRBV7-6	TRBD1	.	TRBJ2-1	CASSSSPQMTGGDEQFF	TGTGCCAGCAGCTCAAGTCCCCAGATGACAGGGGGCGATGAGCAGTTCTTC
TRBV27	TRBD1	.	TRBJ1-1	CASTPGTGRTEAFF	TGTGCCAGCACTCCCGGGACAGGGCGGACTGAAGCTTTCTTT
TRBV2	.	.	TRBJ2-3	CASSALKARGPQGDTQYF	TGTGCCAGCAGCGCCCTTAAAGCGCGGGGGCCACAAGGAGATACGCAGTATTTT
TRBV29-1	.	.	TRBJ1-5	CSARISNQPQHF	TGCAGCGCCCGTATTAGCAATCAGCCCCAGCATTTT
TRBV5-1	.	.	TRBJ1-3	CASSLETGGSGNTIYF	TGCGCCAGCAGCTTGGAGACGGGAGGCTCTGGAAACACCATATATTTT
TRBV6-4	.	.	TRBJ1-5	CASSSGSNQPQHF	TGTGCCAGCAGTTCCGGGAGCAATCAGCCCCAGCATTTT
TRBV30	TRBD1	.	TRBJ1-5	CAWSGTGAAQPQHF	TGTGCCTGGAGTGGAACAGGGGCAGCTCAGCCCCAGCATTTT